This T cell receptor (beta chain) is drawn from a study of regulatory dendritic cells for organ transplantation. This clone was counted once. Its antigen is currently unknown. Sorted T cells were CFSE-labeled and cultured 5 days with allogeneic regulatory or mature dendritic cells at 1:10. Clones were sequenced by immunoSEQ multiplex PCR, and TCRdb holds only the in-frame ones, with some missing. The sample lists about 20,000 clones; roughly 80% were seen once. The germline V gene has CDR1 SGHTA and CDR2 FQGNSA. The CDR3 sequence is 13 residues long. V was cut by 5 bases and J by 3 bases, with 11 bases left in between.

The rearrangement links TRBV7-2 to TRBJ2-7; D is ambiguous. This TCR derives from a human donor in good health. The sample was memory CD4+ T cells from blood cultured with regulatory dendritic cells. Subset: CD45RO+ memory T cells. The DNA for the CDR3 is TGTGCCAGCAGCCCCGACGGATTCTACGAGCAGTACTTC. This sequence encodes CASSPDGFYEQYF. The entire variable domain, with the rest obtained from reference TRBV7-2 and TRBJ2-7, is as follows: GAGVSQSPSNKVTEKGKDVELRCDPISGHTALYWYRQSLGQGLEFLIYFQGNSAPDKSGLPSDRFSAERTGGSVSTLTIQRTQQEDSAVYLCASSPDGFYEQYFGPGTRLTVT.